This is a list of T cell receptor beta chains from one sample in a study of early T cells in non-severe SARS-CoV-2 infection. A single record per CDR3 protein comes from TCRdb applying MiXCR to the 5' RACE reads. The table records about 60,000 distinct CDR3 sequences, about 12% of them present only once. Material: whole blood. The origin of the receptors is an adult who was a healthcare worker with PCR-confirmed SARS-CoV-2 infection or an uninfected control (not recorded which). Both conserved end residues are part of each CDR3. A D gene is named only where the DNA matches it firmly. Not all rows give a size; the values are once, few, many and, for expanded clones, a class.

CDR3 DNA: TGTGCCAGCAGCTTAGGACAGGGGCACACTGAAGCTTTCTTT
CDR3 protein: CASSLGQGHTEAFF
clone size: NA
D gene: TRBD1
V gene: TRBV13
J gene: TRBJ1-1

CDR3 DNA: TGTGCCAGCAGTTTGGACAGGGAAGGCATTGGGGAGCAGTTCTTC
CDR3 protein: CASSLDREGIGEQFF
clone size: many
D gene: TRBD1
V gene: TRBV28
J gene: TRBJ2-1

CDR3 DNA: TGTGCCAGCGGCCTTGCTGGCACAGATACGCAGTATTTT
CDR3 protein: CASGLAGTDTQYF
clone size: NA
D gene: NA
V gene: TRBV2
J gene: TRBJ2-3

CDR3 DNA: TGTGCCAGCAGCACCTCCGGGACAGGGGGCCTCGAGCAGTACTTC
CDR3 protein: CASSTSGTGGLEQYF
clone size: NA
D gene: TRBD1
V gene: TRBV7-2
J gene: TRBJ2-7

CDR3 DNA: TGTGCCAGCAGCCATGTTCCACGGGGGCCAGAAAACATTCAGTACTTC
CDR3 protein: CASSHVPRGPENIQYF
clone size: many
D gene: NA
V gene: TRBV7-2
J gene: TRBJ2-4

CDR3 DNA: TGCGCCAGCAGCTTGGCGGGACAGGGATCCAACAATGAGCAGTTCTTC
CDR3 protein: CASSLAGQGSNNEQFF
clone size: few
D gene: TRBD1
V gene: TRBV5-1
J gene: TRBJ2-1

CDR3 DNA: TGTGCCAGCAGCCGGGGGACAGGAGTCACAGATACGCAGTATTTT
CDR3 protein: CASSRGTGVTDTQYF
clone size: NA
D gene: TRBD1
V gene: TRBV12-3/TRBV12-4
J gene: TRBJ2-3

CDR3 DNA: TGTGCCAGTTGCCCGGGACAGTCCTACGAGCAGTACTTC
CDR3 protein: CASCPGQSYEQYF
clone size: many
D gene: TRBD1
V gene: TRBV28
J gene: TRBJ2-7

CDR3 DNA: TGTGCCAGCAGCTTGGTGGGGTCACCCTACGAGCAGTACTTC
CDR3 protein: CASSLVGSPYEQYF
clone size: few
D gene: NA
V gene: TRBV5-5
J gene: TRBJ2-7

CDR3 DNA: TGCGCCAGCAGTCAATCGTCCTGCGAGCAGTACTTC
CDR3 protein: CASSQSSCEQYF
clone size: many
D gene: NA
V gene: TRBV23-1
J gene: TRBJ2-7

CDR3 DNA: TGTGCCAGCAGTGAGGGGGGGCGAAGTTCAGATACGCAGTATTTT
CDR3 protein: CASSEGGRSSDTQYF
clone size: NA
D gene: NA
V gene: TRBV6-1
J gene: TRBJ2-3

CDR3 DNA: TGTGCCAGCAGCCAAGACAGAACCTCTATGAGCGGCTACACCTTC
CDR3 protein: CASSQDRTSMSGYTF
clone size: few
D gene: NA
V gene: TRBV11-2
J gene: TRBJ1-2

CDR3 DNA: TGCAGTGCTAGTCCTACAGGGGCCTTCTACGAGCAGTACTTC
CDR3 protein: CSASPTGAFYEQYF
clone size: many
D gene: TRBD1
V gene: TRBV20-1
J gene: TRBJ2-7